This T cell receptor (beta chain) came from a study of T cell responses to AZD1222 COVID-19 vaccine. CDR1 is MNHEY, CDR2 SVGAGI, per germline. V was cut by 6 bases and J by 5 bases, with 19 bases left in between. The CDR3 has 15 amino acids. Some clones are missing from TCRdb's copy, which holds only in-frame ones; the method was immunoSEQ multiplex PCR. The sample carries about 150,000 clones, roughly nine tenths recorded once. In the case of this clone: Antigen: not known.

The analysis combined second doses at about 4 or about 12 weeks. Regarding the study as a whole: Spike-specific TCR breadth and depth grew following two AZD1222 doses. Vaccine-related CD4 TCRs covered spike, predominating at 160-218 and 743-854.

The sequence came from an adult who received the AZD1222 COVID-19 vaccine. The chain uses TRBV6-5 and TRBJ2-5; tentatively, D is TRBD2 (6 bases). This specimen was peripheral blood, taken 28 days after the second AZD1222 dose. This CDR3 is CASRGVGTPGETQYF. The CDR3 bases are TGTGCCAGCAGGGGGGTCGGGACTCCCGGGGAGACCCAGTACTTC.